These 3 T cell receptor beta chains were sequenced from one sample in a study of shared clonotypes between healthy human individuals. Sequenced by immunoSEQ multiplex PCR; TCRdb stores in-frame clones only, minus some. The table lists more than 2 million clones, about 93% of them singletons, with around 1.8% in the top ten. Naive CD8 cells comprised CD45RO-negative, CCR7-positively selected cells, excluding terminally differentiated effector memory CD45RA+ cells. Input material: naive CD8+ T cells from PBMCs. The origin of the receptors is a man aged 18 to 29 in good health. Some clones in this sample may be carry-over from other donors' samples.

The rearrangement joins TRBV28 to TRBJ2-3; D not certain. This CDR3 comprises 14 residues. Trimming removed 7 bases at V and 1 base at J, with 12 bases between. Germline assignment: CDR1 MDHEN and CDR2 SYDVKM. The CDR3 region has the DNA TGTGCCAGCACCACCTTTACAGGCACAGATACGCAGTATTTT. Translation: CASTTFTGTDTQYF.

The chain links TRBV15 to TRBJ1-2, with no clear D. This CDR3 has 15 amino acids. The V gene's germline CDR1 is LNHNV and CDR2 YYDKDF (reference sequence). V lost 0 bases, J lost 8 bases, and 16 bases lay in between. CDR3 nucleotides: TGTGCCACCAGCAGAGAATTTTCCGAAAGGCGAGGCTACACCTTC. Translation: CATSREFSERRGYTF. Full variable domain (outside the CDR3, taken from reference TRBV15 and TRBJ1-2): DAMVIQNPRYQVTQFGKPVTLSCSQTLNHNVMYWYQQKSSQAPKLLFHYYDKDFNNEADTPDNFQSRRPNTSFCFLDIRSPGLGDTAMYLCATSREFSERRGYTFGSGTRLTVV.

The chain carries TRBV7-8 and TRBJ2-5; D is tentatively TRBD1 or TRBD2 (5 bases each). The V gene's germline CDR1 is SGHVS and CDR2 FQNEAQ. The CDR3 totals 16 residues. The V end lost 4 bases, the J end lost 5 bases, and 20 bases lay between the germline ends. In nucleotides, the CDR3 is TGTGCCAGCAGCTCCCCCCCATTGGGGCGGAGGGAGACCCAGTACTTC. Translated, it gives CASSSPPLGRRETQYF.